The 29 T cell receptor beta chains below all came from one sample that was sequenced in a study of T cells in localized non-small cell lung cancer. The method was immunoSEQ multiplex PCR; TCRdb's version includes in-frame clones alone and lacks a portion of them. The sample records around 29,000 clones, roughly 90% being singletons. The sample in question was peripheral blood mononuclear cells, obtained before any cancer treatment. The receptors were sampled from a woman aged 40-69 years with stage III lung adenocarcinoma.

The chain carries TRBV23-1 and TRBJ1-1; D unclear. TRBV23-1 is filed as an ORF, its function uncertain. Trimming left V 6 bases short and J 12 bases short, with 20 bases between. There are 13 residues in the CDR3. CDR3 coding DNA: TGCGCCAGCAGCATTAACACTGCGAGTATAACTTTCTTT. It codes for CASSINTASITFF.

This chain connects TRBV29-1 to TRBJ1-1, with D possibly TRBD1 on 5 matching bases. V was trimmed by 4 bases and J by 0 bases, leaving 15 bases between them. CDR1 and CDR2 from the germline V gene are SQVTM and ANQGSEA. This CDR3 has 15 residues. This CDR3 is CSVGAGWGMNTEAFF. The CDR3 coding sequence is TGCAGCGTTGGGGCAGGGTGGGGCATGAACACTGAAGCTTTCTTT.

The genes are TRBV7-6 and TRBJ2-5; D may be TRBD1 (5 bases). This CDR3 has 13 amino acids. V gave up 5 bases and J gave up 5 bases, with 12 bases separating them. Germline values: CDR1 SGHVS, CDR2 FNYEAQ. The CDR3 DNA sequence: TGTGCCAGCAGCACACTAAAGGGGGAGACCCAGTACTTC. This codes for CASSTLKGETQYF.

The CDR3 sequence is CASVQDSKGDTQYF. CDR3 coding DNA: TGTGCCTCCGTTCAGGACTCCAAGGGAGATACGCAGTATTTT. The chain uses TRBV28 and TRBJ2-3, with D perhaps matching TRBD2 (5 bases). Between the trimmed V and J ends, which lost 11 bases and 5 bases, there was a span of 20 bases. This CDR3 spans 14 amino acids. Germline CDR1 is MDHEN and CDR2 is SYDVKM.

The V and J genes are TRBV29-1 and TRBJ2-1; 14 bases agree with TRBD2. There are 17 residues in the CDR3. V dropped 7 bases and J dropped 4; count of bases not matched to a gene: 12. From germline, CDR1 is SQVTM and CDR2 ANQGSEA. Here the CDR3 reads CSAQGLAGVGPYNEQFF. CDR3 sequence (DNA): TGCAGCGCCCAGGGACTAGCGGGAGTGGGGCCGTACAATGAGCAGTTCTTC.

V usage is TRBV30 and J usage is TRBJ2-7; TRBD2 matches at 14 bases. Germline values: CDR1 GTSNPN, CDR2 SVGIG (reference sequence). The CDR3 is 16 residues long. Losses at the gene ends were 1 base for V and 6 bases for J; bases not matched to a gene: 8. CDR3 protein: CAWSALRLAGGLEQYF. CDR3 bases: TGTGCCTGGAGTGCTTTGCGACTAGCGGGAGGGCTCGAGCAGTACTTC. Based on the CDR3 plus reference TRBV30 and TRBJ2-7, the full variable domain is SQTIHQWPATLVQPVGSPLSLECTVEGTSNPNLYWYRQAAGRGLQLLFYSVGIGQISSEVPQNLSASRPQDRQFILSSKKLLLSDSGFYLCAWSALRLAGGLEQYFGPGTRLTVT.

The CDR3 sequence: CASSWDRAQPQHF. The CDR3 bases are TGTGCCAGCAGTTGGGACAGGGCTCAGCCCCAGCATTTT. The chain carries TRBV6-5 and TRBJ1-5, with TRBD1 identical over 9 bases. The CDR3 is 13 amino acids. Germline loops: CDR1 MNHEY, CDR2 SVGAGI. After removal of 4 bases from V and 6 bases from J, the junction contained 1 base not matched to a gene.

The gene calls are TRBV28 and TRBJ1-5; TRBD1 agrees at 7 bases. The CDR3 contains 15 residues. CDR1 and CDR2 from the germline V gene are MDHEN and SYDVKM. V shed 6 bases, J shed 3 bases, and the junction held 8 bases outside the gene matches. The CDR3 is CASSENRGSNQPQHF. CDR3 nucleotide sequence: TGTGCCAGCAGCGAGAACAGGGGTTCCAATCAGCCCCAGCATTTT.

The V call is TRBV7-2, the J call TRBJ2-2; the D is unclear. Deletions cut 5 bases from V and 1 base from J, with 8 bases between. Germline CDR1 and CDR2: SGHTA and FQGNSA. This CDR3 contains 14 residues. Written as DNA, the CDR3 is TGTGCCAGCAGCCCCGTAGGGAACACCGGGGAGCTGTTTTTT. This sequence encodes CASSPVGNTGELFF.

The V gene is TRBV18, the J gene TRBJ1-5; D is uncertain. CDR3 length: 14 residues. Trimming stripped 5 bases from V and 2 bases from J, with 10 bases between. The germline V gene has CDR1 KGHSH and CDR2 LQKENI. CDR3 sequence: CASSDGSGNQPQHF. The DNA for the CDR3 is TGTGCCAGCTCAGACGGGTCCGGCAATCAGCCCCAGCATTTT. Filled out from reference TRBV18 and TRBJ1-5, the complete variable domain reads NAGVMQNPRHLVRRRGQEARLRCSPMKGHSHVYWYRQLPEEGLKFMVYLQKENIIDESGMPKERFSAEFPKEGPSILRIQQVVRGDSAAYFCASSDGSGNQPQHFGDGTRLSIL.

The CDR3 nucleotides are TGCAGCGCTATGGGACAGAGAAACACCGGGGAGCTGTTTTTT. Translated: CSAMGQRNTGELFF. This sequence joins TRBV29-1 and TRBJ2-2, with 7 bases lining up with TRBD1. The CDR3 spans 14 residues. The germline gives CDR1 SQVTM, CDR2 ANQGSEA. The V and J ends lost 7 bases and 2 bases, in that order; junction bases with no gene match: 7.

By sample share, this clone is large (0.1 to 1%). The chain links TRBV2 to TRBJ1-1, with D uncertain. Trimming pared 5 bases from V and 3 bases from J, leaving 4 bases between. This CDR3 contains 11 residues. Looked up from germline, CDR1 is SNHLY and CDR2 is FYNNEI. For the CDR3, the DNA is TGTGCCAGCAGTTATGACACTGAAGCTTTCTTT. Amino acids: CASSYDTEAFF.

This chain's CDR3 is CASSSTGHYEQYF. The CDR3 nucleotides are TGTGCCAGCAGTTCCACGGGGCACTACGAGCAGTACTTC. The chain couples TRBV6-5 to TRBJ2-7; possibly TRBD1 or TRBD2 for D (5 bases each). The V and J ends lost 4 bases and 3 bases respectively, with 10 bases between them. CDR1 is MNHEY, CDR2 SVGAGI, per germline. The CDR3 is 13 residues long.

V is TRBV5-5 and J is TRBJ2-1; TRBD2 aligns across 10 bases. The V gene end was trimmed by 0 bases and the J gene end by 7 bases; junction bases not matched to a gene: 10. Germline CDR1 reads SGHKS; CDR2 reads YYEKEE (reference sequence). The CDR3 has 17 amino acids. CDR3 loop: CASSLGSSGRAGNEQFF. In DNA form, the CDR3 reads TGTGCCAGCAGCTTGGGTTCGAGCGGGAGGGCTGGGAATGAGCAGTTCTTC.

This clone has only a few counts. V gene TRBV5-1 combines with J gene TRBJ1-1; D is uncertain. The germline V and J ends were trimmed by 1 base and 4 bases, with 11 bases remaining between them. This CDR3 has 14 residues. Germline V gene data show CDR1 as SGHRS and CDR2 as YFSETQ. Here the CDR3 reads CASSLSGSSTEAFF. The CDR3 region has the DNA TGCGCCAGCAGCTTGAGCGGGTCGAGCACTGAAGCTTTCTTT.

This chain connects TRBV5-4 to TRBJ1-1; a possible D gene is TRBD1 (5 bases). CDR3 length: 14 amino acids. From germline, CDR1 is SGHNT and CDR2 YYREEE (reference sequence). V gave up 4 bases and J gave up 5 bases, with 15 bases separating them. The CDR3 coding sequence is TGTGCCAGCAGCCAGGGCTTCTTGGAGACTGAAGCTTTCTTT. Translating gives CASSQGFLETEAFF.

The V gene is TRBV27, the J gene TRBJ1-2; D might be TRBD1 (6 bases). Germline V gene data show CDR1 as MNHEY and CDR2 as SMNVEV (reference sequence). V was cut by 0 bases and J by 1 base, with 9 bases left in between. The CDR3 is made up of 15 amino acids. CDR3 DNA sequence: TGTGCCAGCAGTTTATCGGGACAACTTAACTATGGCTACACCTTC. Its translation is CASSLSGQLNYGYTF.

V usage is TRBV9 and J usage is TRBJ2-2; D call uncertain. Between the trimmed V and J ends, which lost 0 bases and 6 bases, there was a span of 9 bases. The CDR3 length is 14 residues. Germline V gene lookup returns CDR1 SGDLS and CDR2 YYNGEE. CDR3 in amino acids: CASSVGDRAGELFF. CDR3 nucleotide sequence: TGTGCCAGCAGCGTAGGTGATAGGGCCGGGGAGCTGTTTTTT.

V usage is TRBV5-6 and J usage is TRBJ2-7; D is unresolved. Germline CDR1 and CDR2: SGHDT and YYEEEE. Trimming left V 4 bases short and J 5 bases short, with 19 bases between. The CDR3 length is 15 residues. CDR3 coding DNA: TGTGCCAGCAGCCCGGCCGGTAGAGCCAGACACGAGCAGTACTTC. This gives the protein CASSPAGRARHEQYF.

The chain couples TRBV25-1 to TRBJ2-2; D may be TRBD1 (5 bases). The CDR3 length is 12 residues. From germline, CDR1 is MGHDK and CDR2 SYGVNS. V dropped 6 bases and J dropped 3 bases, with 5 bases sitting between them. The CDR3 DNA sequence: TGTGCCAGCAGCAGGGACACCGGGGAGCTGTTTTTT. It encodes CASSRDTGELFF.

J is TRBJ2-7 and V is TRBV5-1; D is possibly TRBD1 (6 bases). This CDR3 has 13 residues. Germline V lookup: CDR1 SGHRS, CDR2 YFSETQ. The V and J ends lost 1 base and 5 bases respectively, with 10 bases between them. The CDR3 sequence is CASSLTGLHEQYF. Here the CDR3 DNA reads TGCGCCAGCAGCTTGACAGGGCTCCACGAGCAGTACTTC.

This clone was seen only once. The genes are TRBV5-5 and TRBJ1-1, with D hard to call. Trimming pared 1 base from V and 8 bases from J, leaving 15 bases between. The CDR3 has 14 amino acids. Per the germline V gene, CDR1 is SGHKS and CDR2 is YYEKEE (reference sequence). The CDR3 protein is CASSLRLFIPEAFF. In nucleotides, the CDR3 is TGTGCCAGCAGCTTGAGGTTGTTCATTCCCGAAGCTTTCTTT.

The rearrangement joins TRBV5-1 to TRBJ2-3; TRBD2 might be the D (6 bases). The CDR3 covers 14 residues. The ends were cut back, 7 bases at V and 0 bases at J, with 12 bases in the middle. Germline CDR1 and CDR2: SGHRS and YFSETQ. The CDR3 nucleotides are TGCGCCAGCCGCGGGACCCCCAGCACAGATACGCAGTATTTT. Residues: CASRGTPSTDTQYF.

This clone was recorded once. The genes are TRBV11-2 and TRBJ1-4; 8 nucleotides match TRBD1. V trimming: 5 bases; J trimming: 14 bases; junction bases outside the gene matches: 7. Per germline, CDR1 SGHAT and CDR2 FQNNGV. The CDR3 has 12 amino acids. The DNA of the CDR3 is TGTGCCAGCAGCCAGCAGGGGGCTCGGCTGTTTTTT. It is translated as CASSQQGARLFF.

V usage is TRBV7-6 and J usage is TRBJ1-1; perhaps TRBD1 as D (5 bases). Trimming took 4 bases from V and 1 from J, leaving 10 bases between them. The CDR3 sequence is 14 residues long. Germline lookup yields CDR1 SGHVS and CDR2 FNYEAQ. The CDR3 loop is CASSSQGPNTEAFF. CDR3 sequence (DNA): TGTGCCAGCAGCTCTCAGGGTCCGAACACTGAAGCTTTCTTT.

This chain connects TRBV11-3 to TRBJ2-5, with 8 bases identical to TRBD1. The CDR3 has 15 residues. Losses at the gene ends were 5 bases for V and 0 bases for J; bases not matched to a gene: 5. Germline-derived CDR1 and CDR2 are SGHNT and YENEEA. The CDR3 nucleotides read TGTGCCAGCAGCCCAGGGGGCGCCTACCAAGAGACCCAGTACTTC. This codes for CASSPGGAYQETQYF.

The chain combines TRBV7-8 with TRBJ2-3; TRBD2 aligns across 12 bases. Germline lookup yields CDR1 SGHVS and CDR2 FQNEAQ. The V and J ends lost 5 bases and 2 bases, in that order; junction bases with no gene match: 5. The CDR3 has 16 amino acids. The CDR3 region is CASSPGLAGNTDTQYF. Here the CDR3 DNA reads TGTGCCAGCAGCCCGGGACTAGCGGGCAACACAGATACGCAGTATTTT.

V usage is TRBV5-6 and J usage is TRBJ2-1; D is unclear. CDR3 length equals 11 residues. Trimming removed 0 bases at V and 9 bases at J, with 4 bases between. CDR1 and CDR2 from the germline V gene are SGHDT and YYEEEE. Here the CDR3 DNA reads TGTGCCAGCAGCTTGGAGTTTGAGCAGTTCTTC. It codes for CASSLEFEQFF.

This clone has only a few counts. The rearrangement uses TRBV19 and TRBJ1-1; no clear D. The CDR3 consists of 14 residues. Per the germline V gene, CDR1 is LNHDA and CDR2 is SQIVND (reference sequence). With 6 bases removed from V and 0 bases from J, the gap between germline ends came to 11 bases. Here the CDR3 DNA reads TGTGCCAGTAGGAGGAGGAGTCTGAACACTGAAGCTTTCTTT. This translates into CASRRRSLNTEAFF.